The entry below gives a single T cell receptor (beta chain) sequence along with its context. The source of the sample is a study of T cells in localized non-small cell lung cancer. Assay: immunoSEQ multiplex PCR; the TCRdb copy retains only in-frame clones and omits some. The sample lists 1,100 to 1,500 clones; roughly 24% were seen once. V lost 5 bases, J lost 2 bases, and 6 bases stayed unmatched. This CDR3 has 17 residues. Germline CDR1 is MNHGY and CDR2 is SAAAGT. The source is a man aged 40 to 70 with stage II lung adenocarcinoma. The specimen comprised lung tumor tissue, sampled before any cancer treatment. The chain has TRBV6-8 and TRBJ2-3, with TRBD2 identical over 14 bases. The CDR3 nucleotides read TGTGCCAGCAGTGACGGACTAGCGGGGGGTTTCACAGATACGCAGTATTTT. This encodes CASSDGLAGGFTDTQYF.